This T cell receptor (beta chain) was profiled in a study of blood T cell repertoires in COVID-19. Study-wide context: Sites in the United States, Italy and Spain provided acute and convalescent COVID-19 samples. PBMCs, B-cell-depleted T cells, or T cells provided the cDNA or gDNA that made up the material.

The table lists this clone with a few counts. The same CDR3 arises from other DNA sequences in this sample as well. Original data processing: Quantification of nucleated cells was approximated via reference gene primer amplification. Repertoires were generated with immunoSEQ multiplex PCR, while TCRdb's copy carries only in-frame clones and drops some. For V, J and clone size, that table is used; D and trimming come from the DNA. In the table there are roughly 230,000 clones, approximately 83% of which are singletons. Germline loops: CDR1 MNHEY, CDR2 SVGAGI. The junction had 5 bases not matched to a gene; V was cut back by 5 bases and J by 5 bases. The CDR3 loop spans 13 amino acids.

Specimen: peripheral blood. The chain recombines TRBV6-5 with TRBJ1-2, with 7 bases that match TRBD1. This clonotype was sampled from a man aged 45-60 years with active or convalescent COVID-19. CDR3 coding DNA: TGTGCCAGCAGTCCACAGGGGTTGTATGGCTACACCTTC. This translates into CASSPQGLYGYTF.